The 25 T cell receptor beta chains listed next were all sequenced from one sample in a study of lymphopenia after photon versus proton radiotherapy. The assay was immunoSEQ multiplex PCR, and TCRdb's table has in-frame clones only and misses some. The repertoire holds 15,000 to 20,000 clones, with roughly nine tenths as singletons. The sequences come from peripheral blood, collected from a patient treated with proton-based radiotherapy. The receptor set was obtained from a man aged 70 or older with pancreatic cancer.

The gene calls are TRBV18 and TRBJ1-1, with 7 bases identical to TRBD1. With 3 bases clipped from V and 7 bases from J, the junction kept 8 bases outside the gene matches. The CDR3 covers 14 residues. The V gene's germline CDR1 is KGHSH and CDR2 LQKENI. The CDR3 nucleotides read TGTGCCAGCTCACCCCGGGGACAGTTGTTTGAAGCTTTCTTT. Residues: CASSPRGQLFEAFF.

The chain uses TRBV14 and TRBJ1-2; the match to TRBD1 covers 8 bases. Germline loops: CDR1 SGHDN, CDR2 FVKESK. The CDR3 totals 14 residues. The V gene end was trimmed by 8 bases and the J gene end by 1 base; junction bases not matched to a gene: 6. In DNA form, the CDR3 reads TGTGCCAGCTCGACAGGGGTCCTTAACTATGGCTACACCTTC. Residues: CASSTGVLNYGYTF.

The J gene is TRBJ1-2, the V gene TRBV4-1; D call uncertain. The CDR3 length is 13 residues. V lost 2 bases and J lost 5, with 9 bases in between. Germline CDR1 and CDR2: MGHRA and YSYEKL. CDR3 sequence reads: CASSQLRAYGYTF. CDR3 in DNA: TGCGCCAGCAGCCAACTTCGGGCATATGGCTACACCTTC.

The CDR3 loop is CASSPRPPQGTSREQYF. CDR3 sequence (DNA): TGCGCCAGCAGCCCGCGGCCCCCACAGGGTACGTCTCGGGAGCAGTACTTC. J is TRBJ2-7 and V is TRBV5-1; possible D gene TRBD1, 6 bases. The germline gives CDR1 SGHRS, CDR2 YFSETQ. The length of the CDR3 is 17 residues. The V end was cut by 4 bases, the J end by 7 bases, with 27 bases between. The full variable domain, completed using reference TRBV5-1 and TRBJ2-7, is KAGVTQTPRYLIKTRGQQVTLSCSPISGHRSVSWYQQTPGQGLQFLFEYFSETQRNKGNFPGRFSGRQFSNSRSEMNVSTLELGDSALYLCASSPRPPQGTSREQYFGPGTRLTVT.

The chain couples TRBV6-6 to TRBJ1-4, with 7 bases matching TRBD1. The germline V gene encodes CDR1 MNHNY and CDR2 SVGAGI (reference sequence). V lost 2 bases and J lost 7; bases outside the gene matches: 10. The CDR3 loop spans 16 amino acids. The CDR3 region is CASSYPGQANGEKLFF. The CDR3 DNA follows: TGTGCCAGCAGTTACCCCGGACAGGCAAACGGTGAAAAACTGTTTTTT.

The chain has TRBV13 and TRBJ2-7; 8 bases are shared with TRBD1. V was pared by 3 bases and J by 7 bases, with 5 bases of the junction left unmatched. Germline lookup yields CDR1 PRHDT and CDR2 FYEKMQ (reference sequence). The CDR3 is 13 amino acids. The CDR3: CASSFAGTGEQYF. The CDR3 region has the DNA TGTGCCAGCAGCTTCGCCGGGACAGGAGAGCAGTACTTC.

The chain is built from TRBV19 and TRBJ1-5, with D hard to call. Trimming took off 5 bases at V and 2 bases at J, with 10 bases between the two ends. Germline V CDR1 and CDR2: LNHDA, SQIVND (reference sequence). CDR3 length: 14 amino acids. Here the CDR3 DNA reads TGTGCCAGTAGTGGGGAATTCGGCAATCAGCCCCAGCATTTT. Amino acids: CASSGEFGNQPQHF.

In nucleotides, the CDR3 is TGTGCCAGCAGCTCATGGGACAGCTATGGCTACACCTTC. Residues: CASSSWDSYGYTF. The rearrangement links TRBV7-6 to TRBJ1-2, with TRBD1 matching 7 bases. Germline CDR1 and CDR2: SGHVS and FNYEAQ. V lost 4 bases and J lost 4; bases outside the gene matches: 3. The CDR3 covers 13 residues.

The CDR3 coding sequence is TGTGCCAGCAGCTCCAACAGGGGCCGCTACTACGAGCAGTACTTC. Its protein product is CASSSNRGRYYEQYF. The chain is built from TRBV11-2 and TRBJ2-7, with 7 positions matching TRBD1. The ends lost 4 bases at V and 3 bases at J; junction bases unmatched: 9. The CDR3 has 15 residues. The V gene's germline CDR1 is SGHAT and CDR2 FQNNGV.

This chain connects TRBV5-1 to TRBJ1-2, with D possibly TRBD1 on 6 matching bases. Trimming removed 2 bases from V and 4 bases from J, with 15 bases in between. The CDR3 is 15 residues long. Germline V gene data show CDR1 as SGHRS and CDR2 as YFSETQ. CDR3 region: CASSFTDSASYGYTF. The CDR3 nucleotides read TGCGCCAGCAGCTTCACGGACAGCGCATCCTATGGCTACACCTTC.

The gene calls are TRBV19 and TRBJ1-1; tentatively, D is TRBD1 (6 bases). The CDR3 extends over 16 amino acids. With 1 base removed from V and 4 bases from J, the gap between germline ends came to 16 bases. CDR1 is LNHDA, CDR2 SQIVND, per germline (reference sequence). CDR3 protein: CASSIGSRQGSTEAFF. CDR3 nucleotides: TGTGCCAGTAGTATAGGAAGTAGGCAGGGGAGCACTGAAGCTTTCTTT.

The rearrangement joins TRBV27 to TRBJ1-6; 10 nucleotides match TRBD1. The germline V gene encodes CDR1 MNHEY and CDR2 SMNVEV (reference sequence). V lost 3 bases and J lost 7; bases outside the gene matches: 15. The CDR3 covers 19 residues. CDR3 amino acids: CASSFPPGPRGQGNSPLHF. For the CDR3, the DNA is TGTGCCAGCAGTTTCCCCCCGGGCCCGCGGGGACAGGGGAATTCACCCCTCCACTTT.

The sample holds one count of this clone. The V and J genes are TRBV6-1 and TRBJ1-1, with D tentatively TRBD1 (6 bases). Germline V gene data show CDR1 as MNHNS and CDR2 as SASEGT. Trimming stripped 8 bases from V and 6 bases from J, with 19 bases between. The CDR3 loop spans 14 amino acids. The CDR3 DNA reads TGTGCCAGCCGGAGGGGTCAGGGGAAGGCTGAAGCTTTCTTT. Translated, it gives CASRRGQGKAEAFF.

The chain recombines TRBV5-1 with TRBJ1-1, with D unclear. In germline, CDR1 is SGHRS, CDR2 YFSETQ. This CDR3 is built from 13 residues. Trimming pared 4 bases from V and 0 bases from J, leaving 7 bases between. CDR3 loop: CASSLDMNTEAFF. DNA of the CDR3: TGCGCCAGCAGCCTGGATATGAACACTGAAGCTTTCTTT.

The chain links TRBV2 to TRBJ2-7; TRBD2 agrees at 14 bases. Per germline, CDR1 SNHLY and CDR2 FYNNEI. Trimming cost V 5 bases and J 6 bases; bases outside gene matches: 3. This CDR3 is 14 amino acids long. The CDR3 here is CASSTGTSGSEQYF. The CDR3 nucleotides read TGTGCCAGCAGTACCGGGACTAGCGGGAGCGAGCAGTACTTC.

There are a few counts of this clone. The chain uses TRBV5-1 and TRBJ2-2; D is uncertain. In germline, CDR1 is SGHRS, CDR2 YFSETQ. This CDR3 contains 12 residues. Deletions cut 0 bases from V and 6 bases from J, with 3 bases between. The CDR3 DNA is TGCGCCAGCAGCTTGGTACCCGGGGAGCTGTTTTTT. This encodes CASSLVPGELFF.

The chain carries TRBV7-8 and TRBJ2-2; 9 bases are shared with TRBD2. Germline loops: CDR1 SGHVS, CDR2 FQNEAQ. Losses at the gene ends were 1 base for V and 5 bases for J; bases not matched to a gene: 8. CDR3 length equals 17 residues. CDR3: CASSLVGSGSYTGELFF. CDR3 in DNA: TGTGCCAGCAGCTTAGTAGGTAGCGGGAGTTATACCGGGGAGCTGTTTTTT.

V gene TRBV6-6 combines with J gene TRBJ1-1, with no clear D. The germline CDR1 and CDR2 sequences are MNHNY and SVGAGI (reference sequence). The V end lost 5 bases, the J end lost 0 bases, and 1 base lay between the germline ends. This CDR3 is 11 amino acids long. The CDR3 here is CASSMNTEAFF. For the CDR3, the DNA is TGTGCCAGCAGTATGAACACTGAAGCTTTCTTT.

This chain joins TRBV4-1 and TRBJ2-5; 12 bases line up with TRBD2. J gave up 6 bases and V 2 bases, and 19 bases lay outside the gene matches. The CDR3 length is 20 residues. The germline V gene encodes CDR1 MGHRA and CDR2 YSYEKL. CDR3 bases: TGCGCCAGCAGCCAATACCCCCCTGTGGCTAGCGGGGGGGCCGGGAAGACCCAGTACTTC. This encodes CASSQYPPVASGGAGKTQYF.

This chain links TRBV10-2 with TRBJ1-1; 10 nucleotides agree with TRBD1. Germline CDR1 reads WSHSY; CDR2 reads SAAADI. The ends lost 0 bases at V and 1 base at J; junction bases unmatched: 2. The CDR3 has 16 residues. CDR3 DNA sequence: TGCGCCAGCAGTGAGTCGGGACAGGGGACGAACACTGAAGCTTTCTTT. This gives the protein CASSESGQGTNTEAFF.

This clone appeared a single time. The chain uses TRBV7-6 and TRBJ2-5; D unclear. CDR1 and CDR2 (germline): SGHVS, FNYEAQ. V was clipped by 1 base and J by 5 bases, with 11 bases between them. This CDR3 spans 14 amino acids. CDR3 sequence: CASSLGSGFETQYF. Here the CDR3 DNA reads TGTGCCAGCAGCTTAGGGTCGGGTTTTGAGACCCAGTACTTC.

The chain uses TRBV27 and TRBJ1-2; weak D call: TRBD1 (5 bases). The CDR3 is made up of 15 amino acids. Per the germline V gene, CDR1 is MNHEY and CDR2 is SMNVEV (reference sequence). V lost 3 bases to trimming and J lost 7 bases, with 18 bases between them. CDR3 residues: CASSFREGHRGGYTF. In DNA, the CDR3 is TGTGCCAGCAGTTTCAGGGAGGGGCACAGAGGTGGCTACACCTTC.

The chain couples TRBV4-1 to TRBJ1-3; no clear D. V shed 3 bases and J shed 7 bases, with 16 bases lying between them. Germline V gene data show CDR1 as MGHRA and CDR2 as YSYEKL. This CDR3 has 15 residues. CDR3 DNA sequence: TGCGCCAGCAGCCAGAGGTCCCCCTTAGGGAACACCATATATTTT. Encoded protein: CASSQRSPLGNTIYF.

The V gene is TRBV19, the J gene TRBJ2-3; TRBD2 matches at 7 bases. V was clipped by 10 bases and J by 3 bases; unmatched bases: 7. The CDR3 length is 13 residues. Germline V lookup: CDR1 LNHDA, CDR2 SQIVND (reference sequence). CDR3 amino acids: CATRRGLTDTQYF. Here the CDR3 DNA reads TGTGCCACCAGGCGGGGGTTAACAGATACGCAGTATTTT. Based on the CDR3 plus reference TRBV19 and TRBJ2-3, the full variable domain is DGGITQSPKYLFRKEGQNVTLSCEQNLNHDAMYWYRQDPGQGLRLIYYSQIVNDFQKGDIAEGYSVSREKKESFPLTVTSAQKNPTAFYLCATRRGLTDTQYFGPGTRLTVL.

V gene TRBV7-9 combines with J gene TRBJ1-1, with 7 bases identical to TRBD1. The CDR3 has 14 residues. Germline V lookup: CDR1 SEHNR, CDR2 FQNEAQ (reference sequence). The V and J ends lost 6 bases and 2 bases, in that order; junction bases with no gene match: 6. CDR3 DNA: TGTGCCAGCAGGACGGGACAGTTAAACACTGAAGCTTTCTTT. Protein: CASRTGQLNTEAFF.